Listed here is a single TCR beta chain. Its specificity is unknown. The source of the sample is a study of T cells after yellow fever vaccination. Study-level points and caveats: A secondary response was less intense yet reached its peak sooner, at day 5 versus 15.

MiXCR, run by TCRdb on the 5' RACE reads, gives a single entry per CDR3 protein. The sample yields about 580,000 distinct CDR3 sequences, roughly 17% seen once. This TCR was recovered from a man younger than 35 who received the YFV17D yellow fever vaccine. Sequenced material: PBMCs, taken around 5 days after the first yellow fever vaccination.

The CDR3 bases are TGTGCCAGCAGTTACGGGACTCTCCTCCCCGAGCAGTACTTC. Protein: CASSYGTLLPEQYF. The V and J genes are TRBV6-2 or TRBV6-3 and TRBJ2-7; the D gene is possibly TRBD2 (6 bases). CDR3 length equals 14 residues. CDR1 MNHEY and CDR2 SVGEGT come from the germline V gene. V lost 2 bases and J lost 6, with 14 bases in between.